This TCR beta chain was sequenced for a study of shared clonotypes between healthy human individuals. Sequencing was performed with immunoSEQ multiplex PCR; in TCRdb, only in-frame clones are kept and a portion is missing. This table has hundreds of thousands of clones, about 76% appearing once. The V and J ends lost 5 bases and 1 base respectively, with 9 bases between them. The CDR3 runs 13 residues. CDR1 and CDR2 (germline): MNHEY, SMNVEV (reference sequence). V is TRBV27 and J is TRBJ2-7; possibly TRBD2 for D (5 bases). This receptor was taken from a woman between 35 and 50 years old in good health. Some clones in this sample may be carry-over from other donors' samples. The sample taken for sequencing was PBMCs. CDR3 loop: CASSSGRSYEQYF. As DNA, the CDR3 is TGTGCCAGCAGTAGCGGAAGATCCTACGAGCAGTACTTC.